This T cell receptor beta chain was sequenced in a study of prognosis after radiotherapy for stage I lung cancer. Looking at the study overall: At a biologically effective dose of at least 100 Gy and in 3 to 5 fractions, SBRT was the radiotherapy delivered.

Ten or more counts support this clonotype. TCR beta CDR3 amplification from genomic DNA was performed by two-round multiplex PCR. TRBV and TRBJ genes each had their own specific primers in first-round PCR. TCRdb recomputed calls from the multiplex PCR reads with MiXCR, one row per CDR3 protein. The sample holds more than 12,000 distinct CDR3 sequences, about two fifths seen once. CDR1 and CDR2 (germline): SGDLS, YYNGEE. V was clipped by 4 bases and J by 4 bases, with 10 bases between them. The CDR3 runs 13 residues. The sample consisted of PBMCs, taken before or after stereotactic body radiation therapy (not recorded which). The receptor's source is a donor at least 50 years old with non-small cell lung cancer. The chain has TRBV9 and TRBJ2-3; D uncertain. CDR3 in DNA: TGTGCCAGCAGCCCTAATTGGGCAGATACGCAGTATTTT. Protein sequence: CASSPNWADTQYF. The whole variable domain, remainder taken from reference TRBV9 and TRBJ2-3, is DSGVTQTPKHLITATGQRVTLRCSPRSGDLSVYWYQQSLDQGLQFLIQYYNGEERAKGNILERFSAQQFPDLHSELNLSSLELGDSALYFCASSPNWADTQYFGPGTRLTVL.